Below, one T cell receptor (beta chain) is given with its context. The target antigen is unknown. V gave up 5 bases and J gave up 5 bases; unmatched junction bases: 12. The CDR3 consists of 15 residues. Germline-derived CDR1 and CDR2 are SEHNR and FQNEAQ (reference sequence). The source of the sample is a study of shared clonotypes between healthy human individuals. Study findings and constraints: Rarefaction indicated that sorted-subset sequencing remained incomplete although depth was large. Among donors, the sharing of clonotypes was expected to be influenced by sequencing depth. Enrolling few donors narrowed the genetic and exposure-history diversity that was represented. Some naive CD4 clonotypes, about 5%, turned up in common across several donors.

Profiling relied on immunoSEQ multiplex PCR, and the TCRdb table lists in-frame clones only, not all of them. The data contain millions of clones, less than 95% of them singletons. Naivety among CD8 cells was defined by CD45RO negativity and positive CCR7 selection, thereby excluding terminally differentiated effector memory CD45RA+ cells. Sequencing was carried out using naive CD8+ T cells sorted from blood. The TCR originated in a man between 18 and 35 years old in good health. V gene TRBV7-9 combines with J gene TRBJ2-7, with 7 bases matching TRBD2. The CDR3 DNA sequence: TGTGCCAGCAGCCGGGCTAGCGGAGGGGTCCACGAGCAGTACTTC. Its translation: CASSRASGGVHEQYF.